This paragraph covers one T cell receptor (beta chain) sequence. Germline V lookup: CDR1 SGHTA, CDR2 FQGNSA. V was pared by 1 base and J by 5 bases, with 11 bases of the junction left unmatched. There are 17 residues in the CDR3. The data were taken from a study of radiotherapy plus CTLA-4 blockade in lung cancer. TCRdb keeps only in-frame clones here, not all; method: immunoSEQ multiplex PCR. The sample yields about 85,000 clones, about 90% seen once. V gene TRBV7-2 combines with J gene TRBJ2-1; TRBD2 matches at 7 bases. This receptor was obtained from a human donor with non-small cell lung cancer who had a partial response to radiotherapy plus ipilimumab. The material was peripheral blood, obtained from a patient treated with radiotherapy plus ipilimumab. CDR3 nucleotide sequence: TGTGCCAGCAGCTTAGTCGGTCCGGGAGGACCACACAATGAGCAGTTCTTC. Translated: CASSLVGPGGPHNEQFF.